The rows below give T cell receptor beta chains drawn from one sample of a study of blood T cell repertoires in COVID-19. Repertoires were generated with immunoSEQ multiplex PCR, while TCRdb's copy carries only in-frame clones and drops some. There are roughly 33,000 clones in the sample; about 93% occur only once, and roughly 5.2% lies in the top ten. Sequences were obtained from peripheral blood. Source of these receptors: a human donor in a cohort sampled during active COVID-19. The CDR3 runs from the conserved cysteine through the conserved F or W. A D gene is named only where the DNA matches it firmly. Rows give clone size only sometimes, using once, few, many, or a class for an expanded clone.

d_call j_call clone_size v_call cdr3_nt cdr3_aa
TRBD2 TRBJ2-7 - TRBV5-4 TGTGCCAGCAGTAGCGGGGGGGCCAGCTACGAGCAGTACTTC CASSSGGASYEQYF
- TRBJ1-4 - TRBV2 TGTGCCAGCAACGGAATCAAAACTAGAGAAAAACTGTTTTTT CASNGIKTREKLFF
TRBD1 TRBJ1-6 - TRBV2 TGTGCCAGCAGTGAACTCGGACAGGGTAGTTCACCCCTCCACTTT CASSELGQGSSPLHF
TRBD1 TRBJ1-1 - TRBV9 TGTGCCAGCAGCGTAGCAACAGGGGTGGACACTGAAGCTTTCTTT CASSVATGVDTEAFF
- TRBJ1-5 once TRBV7-9 TGTGCCAGCAGCCGCTCGGGGGGAAGCAATCAGCCCCAGCATTTT CASSRSGGSNQPQHF
- TRBJ1-3 - TRBV6-6 TGTGCCAGCAGCCGACTCTCAGGGTTCGGGTCTGGAAACACCATATATTTT CASSRLSGFGSGNTIYF
TRBD1 TRBJ2-1 - TRBV7-9 TGTGCCAGCAGCTCGACAGGGGGGACCTACAATGAGCAGTTCTTC CASSSTGGTYNEQFF
- TRBJ1-1 - TRBV2 TGTGCCAGCAGTGAAGACATGGGGGCGAGCACTGAAGCTTTCTTT CASSEDMGASTEAFF
TRBD1 TRBJ2-3 - TRBV14 TGTGCCAGCAGCCAAGATGGGAGGACAGGGAGCACAGATACGCAGTATTTT CASSQDGRTGSTDTQYF
TRBD1 TRBJ2-2 - TRBV6-5 TGTGCCAGTTGGGACAGGGACACCGGGGAGCTGTTTTTT CASWDRDTGELFF
- TRBJ2-2 - TRBV24-1 TGTGCCACCAGTGACACAGGGTACACCGGGGAGCTGTTTTTT CATSDTGYTGELFF
TRBD2 TRBJ2-1 - TRBV7-9 TGTGCCAGCAGCTTATCCGGGACTAGCGGGAGCCCTGAGCAGTTCTTC CASSLSGTSGSPEQFF
TRBD1 TRBJ1-4 - TRBV5-4 TGTGCCAGCAGCTCATATATCCGGGACAGCGCTGAAAAACTGTTTTTT CASSSYIRDSAEKLFF
- TRBJ2-1 - TRBV18 TGTGCCAGCCAGGGGAGTACCTACAATGAGCAGTTCTTC CASQGSTYNEQFF
- TRBJ1-2 - TRBV27 TGTGCCAGCAGTTTAACTGGGGGCGGCTATGGCTACACCTTC CASSLTGGGYGYTF
- TRBJ1-2 - TRBV25-1 TGTGCCAGCAGTGAGCTCGGGACACAGGATGGCTACACCTTC CASSELGTQDGYTF
- TRBJ1-1 - TRBV29-1 TGCAGCGTTGCCACAAACACTGAAGCTTTCTTT CSVATNTEAFF
TRBD1 TRBJ1-5 - TRBV27 TGTGCCAGCAGAATGGGACAGCCAAATCAGCCCCAGCATTTT CASRMGQPNQPQHF
- TRBJ1-1 - TRBV4-1 TGCGCCAGCAGCCAGGGGTGGGGGCCGAACACTGAAGCTTTCTTT CASSQGWGPNTEAFF
TRBD2 TRBJ2-1 - TRBV7-9 TGTGCCAGCAGCTTAGAAGGACTAGCGGGATACAATGAGCAGTTCTTC CASSLEGLAGYNEQFF
TRBD2 TRBJ2-1 - TRBV30 TGTGCCTGGAGGGCTAGCGGGGGGGCCACTGAGCAGTTCTTC CAWRASGGATEQFF
TRBD1 TRBJ2-7 - TRBV28 TGTGCCAGCAAGAGGGACAGGGCGTACGAGCAGTACTTC CASKRDRAYEQYF
- TRBJ1-1 - TRBV2 TGTGCCAGCAGTGAGGGGCGAGCTTTCTTT CASSEGRAFF
TRBD1 TRBJ2-7 once TRBV6-5 TGTGCCAGCAGTTACTCGGACAGGGTGGCCTACGAGCAGTACTTC CASSYSDRVAYEQYF
- TRBJ1-3 once TRBV5-8 TGTGCCAGCAGCTTATGGTCAGTACAGGGCCTCTCTGGAAACACCATATATTTT CASSLWSVQGLSGNTIYF
- TRBJ1-2 - TRBV20-1 TGCAGTGCCCCCCCAGGGAATGGCTACACCTTC CSAPPGNGYTF
TRBD1 TRBJ2-2 - TRBV20-1 TGCAGTGCTAGTCGACAGGGGGCGAACACCGGGGAGCTGTTTTTT CSASRQGANTGELFF